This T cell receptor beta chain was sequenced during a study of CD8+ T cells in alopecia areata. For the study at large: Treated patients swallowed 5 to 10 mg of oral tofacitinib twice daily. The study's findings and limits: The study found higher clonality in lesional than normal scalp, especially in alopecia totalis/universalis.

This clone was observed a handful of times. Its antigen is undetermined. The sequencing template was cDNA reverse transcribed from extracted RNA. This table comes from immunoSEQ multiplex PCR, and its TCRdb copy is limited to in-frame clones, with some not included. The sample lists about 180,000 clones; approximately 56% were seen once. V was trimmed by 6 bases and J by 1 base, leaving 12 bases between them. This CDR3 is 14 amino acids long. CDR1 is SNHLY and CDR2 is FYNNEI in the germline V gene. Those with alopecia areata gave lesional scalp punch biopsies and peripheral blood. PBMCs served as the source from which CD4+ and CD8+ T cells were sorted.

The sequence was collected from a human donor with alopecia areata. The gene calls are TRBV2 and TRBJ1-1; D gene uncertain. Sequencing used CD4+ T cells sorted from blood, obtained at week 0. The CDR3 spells CASRETQQNTEAFF. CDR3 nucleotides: TGTGCCAGCAGGGAAACACAGCAGAACACTGAAGCTTTCTTT.